This passage covers 16 T cell receptor beta chains from one sample sequenced in a study of blood T cell repertoires in COVID-19. The data were produced by immunoSEQ multiplex PCR, yet TCRdb's version contains in-frame clones alone and is incomplete. The table has 55,000 to 75,000 clones, around 82% seen once; the top ten hold roughly 15%. Sequencing was performed on peripheral blood. Receptor source: a man older than 75 with active COVID-19.

This chain uses TRBV6-6 with TRBJ1-5; no clear D. V was trimmed by 6 bases and J by 3 bases, leaving 18 bases between them. There are 16 residues in the CDR3. Germline V gene data show CDR1 as MNHNY and CDR2 as SVGAGI (reference sequence). CDR3 nucleotides: TGTGCCAGCAGGCCCTCGTCTACCTATGTCAATCAGCCCCAGCATTTT. Residues: CASRPSSTYVNQPQHF.

This sequence joins TRBV6-1 and TRBJ2-3; D possibly corresponds to TRBD2 (7 bases). Trimming took off 0 bases at V and 4 bases at J, with 14 bases between the two ends. Germline V gives CDR1 MNHNS, CDR2 SASEGT. The CDR3 has 16 residues. The CDR3 DNA follows: TGTGCCAGCAGTGAAGCAGGGGGGGCTATGGCAGATACGCAGTATTTT. Translation gives CASSEAGGAMADTQYF.

The chain carries TRBV6-5 and TRBJ2-5; D might be TRBD1 (5 bases). Germline values: CDR1 MNHEY, CDR2 SVGAGI. Trimming shortened V by 5 bases and J by 0 bases, and 10 bases separated the two germline ends. This CDR3 region has 14 residues. CDR3 bases: TGTGCCAGCAGTCGACGGACAAACCAAGAGACCCAGTACTTC. Translation: CASSRRTNQETQYF.

The chain has TRBV7-2 and TRBJ2-1; TRBD1 matches 8 bases. The length of the CDR3 is 12 residues. With V trimmed by 7 bases and J by 11 bases, 7 bases remained unmatched. Germline CDR1 is SGHTA and CDR2 is FQGNSA. The CDR3, as DNA: TGTGCCAGCAATAGAGGACAGGGCCAGCAGTTCTTC. Its protein is CASNRGQGQQFF.

The V call is TRBV11-1, the J call TRBJ1-2, with TRBD1 identical over 8 bases. Germline-derived CDR1 and CDR2 are SGHAT and FQDESV (reference sequence). The CDR3 contains 15 residues. V was pared by 5 bases and J by 8 bases, with 13 bases of the junction left unmatched. In nucleotides, the CDR3 is TGTGCCAGCAGCCCCCCCCAGGGGGCGAGGGGGGGCTACACCTTC. This translates into CASSPPQGARGGYTF.

This rearrangement joins TRBV6-2 or TRBV6-3 to TRBJ1-1, with TRBD1 as a possible D gene (6 bases). CDR1 MNHEY and CDR2 SVGEGT come from the germline V gene. The CDR3 totals 15 residues. V lost 6 bases to trimming and J lost 1 base, with 15 bases between them. The CDR3 sequence is CASSHASRGNTEAFF. CDR3 DNA: TGTGCCAGCAGCCACGCCTCCAGGGGGAACACTGAAGCTTTCTTT.

This chain uses TRBV5-4 with TRBJ2-1; 7 positions match TRBD2. Germline V gene lookup returns CDR1 SGHNT and CDR2 YYREEE (reference sequence). V shed 2 bases and J 6 bases; nucleotides not matched to a gene: 8. This CDR3 spans 15 amino acids. The CDR3 sequence: CASSFLGEGGNEQFF. The DNA of the CDR3 is TGTGCCAGCAGCTTCTTGGGGGAGGGTGGCAATGAGCAGTTCTTC.

The CDR3 DNA follows: TGCGCCAGCAGCCAAGGGACTAGCGGGGGGATAGGCAATGAGCAGTTCTTC. Its protein is CASSQGTSGGIGNEQFF. The genes are TRBV4-3 and TRBJ2-1; 14 bases line up with TRBD2. The CDR3 extends over 17 amino acids. In germline, CDR1 is LGHNA, CDR2 YSLEER. J gave up 6 bases and V 1 base, and 5 bases lay outside the gene matches.

This clone is labeled as medium-sized. The V and J genes are TRBV7-2 and TRBJ1-2; D may be TRBD1 (5 bases). Between the trimmed V and J ends, which lost 0 bases and 6 bases, there was a span of 8 bases. This CDR3 is 13 amino acids long. Germline V gene data show CDR1 as SGHTA and CDR2 as FQGNSA. In DNA form, the CDR3 reads TGTGCCAGCAGCTTAGCTGACAGAGATGGCTACACCTTC. Amino acids: CASSLADRDGYTF.

This clone has at least ten counts. The CDR3 loop reads CSVISGSTYTDTQYF. The CDR3 DNA sequence: TGCAGCGTGATTAGCGGGAGCACCTACACAGATACGCAGTATTTT. V and J are TRBV29-1 and TRBJ2-3, with 9 positions matching TRBD2. The trim removed 6 bases at V and 2 bases at J, leaving 9 bases unmatched. CDR1 and CDR2 (germline): SQVTM, ANQGSEA. CDR3 length: 15 residues.

This clone was seen only a few times. V usage is TRBV29-1 and J usage is TRBJ1-5; 7 nucleotides line up with TRBD1. V lost 6 bases, J lost 0 bases, and 8 bases stayed unmatched. The length of the CDR3 is 15 residues. The germline gives CDR1 SQVTM, CDR2 ANQGSEA. CDR3 DNA sequence: TGCAGCGTCTCCGGGACAGCCTCTAGCAATCAGCCCCAGCATTTT. As protein: CSVSGTASSNQPQHF.

The V gene is TRBV5-1, the J gene TRBJ1-4, with TRBD1 as a possible D gene (5 bases). V lost 0 bases and J lost 0, with 15 bases in between. Germline lookup yields CDR1 SGHRS and CDR2 YFSETQ. The CDR3 has 18 amino acids. The CDR3 here is CASSLDRTRGTTNEKLFF. CDR3 sequence (DNA): TGCGCCAGCAGCTTGGACAGGACAAGGGGAACAACTAATGAAAAACTGTTTTTT.

V and J are TRBV19 and TRBJ2-7, with D uncertain. The CDR3 has 13 amino acids. CDR1 and CDR2 (germline): LNHDA, SQIVND (reference sequence). Deletions cut 1 base from V and 3 bases from J, with 7 bases between. This chain's CDR3 is CASSIVFSYEQYF. CDR3 DNA: TGTGCCAGTAGTATAGTATTCAGCTACGAGCAGTACTTC.

V and J are TRBV19 and TRBJ2-1; the D gene is possibly TRBD2 (6 bases). CDR3 length equals 17 residues. V gave up 6 bases and J gave up 0 bases, with 18 bases separating them. Per germline, CDR1 LNHDA and CDR2 SQIVND (reference sequence). Here the CDR3 reads CASSLRPDGGSYNEQFF. The DNA of the CDR3 is TGTGCCAGTAGCCTACGACCAGACGGGGGCTCCTACAATGAGCAGTTCTTC.

The J gene is TRBJ2-7, the V gene TRBV14; 10 bases align to TRBD2. CDR1 and CDR2 (germline): SGHDN, FVKESK. The CDR3 spans 16 residues. V shed 2 bases and J 0 bases; nucleotides not matched to a gene: 4. This CDR3 is CASSQRTSGLSYEQYF. CDR3 DNA sequence: TGTGCCAGCAGCCAACGGACTAGCGGCCTCTCCTACGAGCAGTACTTC.

The rearrangement uses TRBV9 and TRBJ2-2; 13 bases map to TRBD2. This CDR3 has 16 amino acids. Per the germline V gene, CDR1 is SGDLS and CDR2 is YYNGEE. V trimming: 4 bases; J trimming: 7 bases; junction bases outside the gene matches: 7. The CDR3 sequence: CASSSPGLAGDGELFF. CDR3 bases: TGTGCCAGCAGCTCTCCTGGACTAGCGGGAGACGGGGAGCTGTTTTTT.